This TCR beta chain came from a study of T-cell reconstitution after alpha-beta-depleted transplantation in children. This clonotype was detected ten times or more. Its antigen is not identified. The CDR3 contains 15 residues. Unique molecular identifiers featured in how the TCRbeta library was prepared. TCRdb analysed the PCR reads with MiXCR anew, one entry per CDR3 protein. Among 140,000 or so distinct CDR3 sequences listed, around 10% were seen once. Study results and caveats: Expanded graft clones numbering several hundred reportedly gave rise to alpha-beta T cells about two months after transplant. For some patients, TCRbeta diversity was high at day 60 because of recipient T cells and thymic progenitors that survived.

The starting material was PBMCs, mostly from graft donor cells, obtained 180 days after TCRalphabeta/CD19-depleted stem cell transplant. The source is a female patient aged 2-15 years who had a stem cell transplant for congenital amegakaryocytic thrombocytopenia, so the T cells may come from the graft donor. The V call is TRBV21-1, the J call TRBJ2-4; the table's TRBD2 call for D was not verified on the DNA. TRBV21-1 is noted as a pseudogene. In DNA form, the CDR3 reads TGTGCCAGCAGCATGGGGAGTGGAACCAAAAACATTCAGTACTTC. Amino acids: CASSMGSGTKNIQYF.